The rows below give T cell receptor beta chains drawn from one sample of a study of CD8 T cells in Susac syndrome. TCRdb recomputed calls from the immunoSEQ multiplex PCR reads with MiXCR, one row per CDR3 protein. The sample includes around 200,000 distinct CDR3 sequences, approximately 94% of them seen just once. The sequenced sample was CD4+ T cells from PBMCs. The receptors come from a human donor with multiple sclerosis. Each CDR3 is given with its conserved first and last residue. D genes are given only for firm matches. Clone size, where shown, is once, few, many, or a class for clones that have expanded.

J gene: TRBJ2-7
clone size: NA
CDR3 length: 14
V gene: TRBV5-4
D gene: TRBD1
CDR3 protein: CASSLQGYGVEQYF
CDR3 DNA: TGTGCCAGCAGCTTACAGGGGTATGGGGTCGAGCAGTACTTC

J gene: TRBJ1-2
clone size: NA
CDR3 length: 13
V gene: TRBV29-1
D gene: NA
CDR3 protein: CSVEVADNYGYTF
CDR3 DNA: TGCAGCGTTGAAGTGGCAGATAACTATGGCTACACCTTC

J gene: TRBJ1-2
clone size: NA
CDR3 length: 13
V gene: TRBV20-1
D gene: NA
CDR3 protein: CSARAGADYGYTF
CDR3 DNA: TGCAGTGCTAGAGCGGGGGCGGACTATGGCTACACCTTC

J gene: TRBJ2-1
clone size: NA
CDR3 length: 17
V gene: TRBV29-1
D gene: NA
CDR3 protein: CSVEDLRRSAGYNEQFF
CDR3 DNA: TGCAGCGTTGAAGATCTTAGGCGTAGTGCAGGATACAATGAGCAGTTCTTC

J gene: TRBJ1-2
clone size: NA
CDR3 length: 13
V gene: TRBV30
D gene: TRBD1
CDR3 protein: CAWSADRGHGYTF
CDR3 DNA: TGTGCCTGGAGTGCGGACAGGGGTCATGGCTACACCTTC

J gene: TRBJ2-7
clone size: NA
CDR3 length: 13
V gene: TRBV12-3/TRBV12-4
D gene: TRBD1
CDR3 protein: CASSDRTSYEQYF
CDR3 DNA: TGTGCCAGCTCGGACAGGACTTCCTACGAGCAGTACTTC

J gene: TRBJ2-7
clone size: once
CDR3 length: 15
V gene: TRBV29-1
D gene: TRBD1
CDR3 protein: CSVESGTGFYYEQYF
CDR3 DNA: TGCAGCGTTGAAAGTGGGACAGGGTTTTACTACGAGCAGTACTTC

J gene: TRBJ2-1
clone size: NA
CDR3 length: 14
V gene: TRBV9
D gene: TRBD2
CDR3 protein: CASSGTSGKNEQFF
CDR3 DNA: TGTGCCAGCAGCGGGACTAGCGGCAAAAATGAGCAGTTCTTC

J gene: TRBJ1-6
clone size: NA
CDR3 length: 15
V gene: TRBV5-1
D gene: TRBD1
CDR3 protein: CASSPMTGDNSPLHF
CDR3 DNA: TGCGCCAGCAGCCCGATGACAGGGGATAATTCACCCCTCCACTTT

J gene: TRBJ2-3
clone size: NA
CDR3 length: 14
V gene: TRBV20-1
D gene: TRBD1
CDR3 protein: CSASLTGGSDTQYF
CDR3 DNA: TGCAGTGCTAGCTTGACAGGGGGCTCAGATACGCAGTATTTT

J gene: TRBJ1-2
clone size: NA
CDR3 length: 14
V gene: TRBV18
D gene: NA
CDR3 protein: CASSPAADTYGYTF
CDR3 DNA: TGTGCCAGCTCACCAGCCGCCGACACCTACGGCTACACCTTC